A few counts support the clone carrying this TCR beta chain. Its antigen is not identified. This sample was included in a study of blood T cells in healthy people across ages. Study-wide results and limits: More naive CD4+ cells and higher diversity were found in long-lived than in aged donors. Calculation of diversity from one million T cells yielded estimates considered to be underestimates.

A second 7 to 11 cycle PCR used barcoded and J-beta primers. Samples each returned at least 2.5 million CDR3-containing paired-end reads. TCRdb fed the 5' RACE reads into MiXCR, producing one record per CDR3 protein. The data hold 1.5 million to 2 million distinct CDR3 sequences, with under 30% observed a single time. Trimming removed 5 bases from V and 0 bases from J; junction bases left unmatched: 5. The CDR3 loop spans 14 amino acids. In germline, CDR1 is SGHRS, CDR2 YFSETQ. Sequenced sample: blood. V is TRBV5-1 and J is TRBJ2-7, with 7 bases fitting TRBD2. The receptor was derived from a woman in her 30s in good health. The CDR3 sequence is CASRTPGGSYEQYF. The CDR3 DNA reads as TGCGCCAGCAGGACCCCGGGGGGCTCCTACGAGCAGTACTTC.